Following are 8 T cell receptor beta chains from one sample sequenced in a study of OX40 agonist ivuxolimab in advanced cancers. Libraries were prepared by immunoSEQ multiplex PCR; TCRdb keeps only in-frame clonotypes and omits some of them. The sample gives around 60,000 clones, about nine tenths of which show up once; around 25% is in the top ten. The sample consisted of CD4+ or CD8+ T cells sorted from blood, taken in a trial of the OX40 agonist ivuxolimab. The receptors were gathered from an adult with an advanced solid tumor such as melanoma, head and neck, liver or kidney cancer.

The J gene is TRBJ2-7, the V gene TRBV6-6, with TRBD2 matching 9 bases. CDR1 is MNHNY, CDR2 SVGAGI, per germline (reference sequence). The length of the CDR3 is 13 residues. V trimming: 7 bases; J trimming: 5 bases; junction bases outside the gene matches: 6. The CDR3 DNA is TGTGCCAGCACCTTAGCGGGAGTGGACGAGCAGTACTTC. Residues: CASTLAGVDEQYF.

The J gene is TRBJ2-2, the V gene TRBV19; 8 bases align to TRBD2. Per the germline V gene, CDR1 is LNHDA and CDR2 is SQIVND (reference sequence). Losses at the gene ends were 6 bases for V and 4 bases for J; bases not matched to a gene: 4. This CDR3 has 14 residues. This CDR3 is CASSPGTSTGELFF. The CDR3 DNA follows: TGTGCCAGTAGCCCCGGGACTAGCACCGGGGAGCTGTTTTTT.

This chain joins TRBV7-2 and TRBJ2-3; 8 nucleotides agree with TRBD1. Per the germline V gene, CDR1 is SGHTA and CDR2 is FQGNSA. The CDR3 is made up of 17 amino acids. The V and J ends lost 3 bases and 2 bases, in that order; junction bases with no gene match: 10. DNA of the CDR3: TGTGCCAGCAGCTTCTACGGGGACAGGTTACTCACAGATACGCAGTATTTT. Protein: CASSFYGDRLLTDTQYF.

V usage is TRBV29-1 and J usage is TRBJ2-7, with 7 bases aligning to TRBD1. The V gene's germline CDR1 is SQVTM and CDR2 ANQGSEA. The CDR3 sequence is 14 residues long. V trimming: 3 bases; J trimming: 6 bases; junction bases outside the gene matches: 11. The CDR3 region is CSVEATGTGSEQYF. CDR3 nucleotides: TGCAGCGTTGAGGCGACAGGGACGGGGTCCGAGCAGTACTTC.

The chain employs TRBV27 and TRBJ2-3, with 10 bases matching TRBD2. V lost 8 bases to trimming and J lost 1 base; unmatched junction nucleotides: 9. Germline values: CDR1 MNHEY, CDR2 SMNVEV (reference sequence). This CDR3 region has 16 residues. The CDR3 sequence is CASRLAGFTRTDTQYF. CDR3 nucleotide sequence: TGTGCCAGCCGACTAGCGGGTTTCACTCGCACAGATACGCAGTATTTT.

The CDR3 sequence: CASRLNFRGPLAKNIQYF. In DNA, the CDR3 is TGTGCAAGTCGCCTAAATTTCAGGGGGCCTTTAGCCAAAAACATTCAGTACTTC. The J gene is TRBJ2-4, the V gene TRBV12-2; the D call TRBD1 from the table was never checked on the DNA. TRBV12-2 is reported as a pseudogene. This CDR3 has 18 residues.

CDR3 amino acids: CASSELGRSYEQYF. The CDR3 DNA reads TGTGCCAGCAGTGAACTTGGGAGATCTTACGAGCAGTACTTC. The J gene is TRBJ2-7, the V gene TRBV6-1, with D tentatively TRBD2 (5 bases). Trimming shortened V by 2 bases and J by 4 bases, and 12 bases separated the two germline ends. CDR1 and CDR2 from the germline V gene are MNHNS and SASEGT. CDR3 length: 14 amino acids.

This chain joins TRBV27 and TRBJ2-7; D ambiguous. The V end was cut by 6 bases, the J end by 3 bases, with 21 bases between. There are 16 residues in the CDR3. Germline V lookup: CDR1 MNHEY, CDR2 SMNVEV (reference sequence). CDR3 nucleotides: TGTGCCAGCAGGGAATTAGGGTTCGGCTCTCACTACGAGCAGTACTTC. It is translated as CASRELGFGSHYEQYF.